This entry describes one TCR beta chain. The antigen remains undetermined. Patients with ophthalmopathy all had a Clinical Activity Score of at least 3, a NOSPECS grade of at least 4 and duration under 3 months. The germline V gene encodes CDR1 LNHDA and CDR2 SQIVND (reference sequence). The CDR3 sequence is 16 residues long. The ends were cut back, 2 bases at V and 5 bases at J, with 15 bases in the middle. The data originate from a study of T cells in Graves' hyperthyroidism and ophthalmopathy. Study-level findings and limits: Median prediction lead before ophthalmopathy onset was 6.5 to 7 months with the model.

Amplified TCR beta CDR3 regions came from RNA transcripts. An initial round of RT-PCR targeting the TCR CDR3 relied on the HTBI primer set. TCRdb reprocessed the multiplex PCR reads via MiXCR and lists one record per CDR3 protein. The table records around 600,000 distinct CDR3 sequences, 13% to 15% of them present only once. The source of this sequence is a woman aged 45-65 years with Graves' ophthalmopathy. The specimen was blood. J is TRBJ2-2 and V is TRBV19; maybe TRBD1 (6 bases). CDR3 in amino acids: CASSIYHGQSTGELFF. The CDR3 nucleotides are TGTGCCAGTAGTATATATCACGGACAGTCTACCGGGGAGCTGTTTTTT.